The 4 T cell receptor beta chains listed next were all sequenced from one sample in a study of molecular identifiers for immune sequencing clone quantification (dated 2018 in TCRdb). The library was generated by PCR. This sample was sequenced with an Illumina HiSeq 4000. The public reads were reanalyzed by TCRdb: fastp trimming at Q25, MiXCR alignment, in-frame beta chains only. Each entry is one CDR3 protein sequence, shown with its most common DNA and genes. The sample records 9,500 to 15,000 distinct CDR3 sequences, roughly 15% of which are singletons. 1.5% to 2% of the sample comes from the top ten. Sequencing was performed on naive CD8+ T cells from blood, with Jurkat cell RNA spiked in. The cell subset or site label, as the study defines it: FACS-sorted CD8+CD4-CCR7+CD45RA+ naive T cells. Every receptor here comes from a human donor in good health. Some libraries in this study had Jurkat cell RNA spiked in.

This clonotype is medium-sized (0.01 to 0.1%) in the sample. This rearrangement joins TRBV5-1 to TRBJ2-3, with a possible D match to TRBD1 (5 bases). V shed 0 bases and J shed 5 bases, with 22 bases lying between them. This CDR3 has 18 amino acids. Germline CDR1 and CDR2: SGHRS and YFSETQ. In DNA, the CDR3 is TGCGCCAGCAGCTTGGCCAGGGATGGGTCGCGGAGTTTAGATACGCAGTATTTT. Encoded protein: CASSLARDGSRSLDTQYF.

Concerning this clonotype itself: A much larger clone is a single base away; this may be a read error. The V gene is TRBV27, the J gene TRBJ2-2, with D possibly matching TRBD2 (6 bases). This CDR3 is 16 amino acids long. Germline CDR1 and CDR2: MNHEY and SMNVEV (reference sequence). Trimming shortened V by 4 bases and J by 0 bases, and 12 bases separated the two germline ends. In DNA form, the CDR3 reads TGTGCCAGCAGTTCCGGGACTCCCGCGAACACCGGGGAGCTGTTTTTT. Its protein product is CASSSGTPANTGELFF.

This sequence joins TRBV3-1 and TRBJ2-1; 11 bases are shared with TRBD2. Trimming at V came to 5 bases and at J to 2 bases, leaving 11 bases not matched to a gene. Germline V gene data show CDR1 as LGHDT and CDR2 as YNNKEL (reference sequence). CDR3 size: 18 residues. Here the CDR3 DNA reads TGTGCCAGCAGCTACAACCTACTGGGACTAGCGGCCTACAATGAGCAGTTCTTC. Translated, it gives CASSYNLLGLAAYNEQFF.

Many counts were recorded for this clonotype. This chain uses TRBV10-1 with TRBJ2-2, with 16 nucleotides matching TRBD2. CDR1 WNHNN and CDR2 SYGVQD come from the germline V gene (reference sequence). This CDR3 spans 18 amino acids. J lost 2 bases, V lost 6 bases, and 6 bases had no gene match. The CDR3 DNA sequence: TGCGCCAGCAGGGGGACTAGCGGGAGGGACGGAAACACCGGGGAGCTGTTTTTT. This gives the protein CASRGTSGRDGNTGELFF.